The sequence of this T cell receptor beta chain was determined in a study of T cell changes during pregnancy in multiple sclerosis. Trimming shortened V by 7 bases and J by 3 bases, and 7 bases separated the two germline ends. CDR3 length equals 11 residues. The germline CDR1 and CDR2 sequences are MNHEY and SMNVEV (reference sequence). TCRdb keeps only in-frame clones here, not all; method: immunoSEQ multiplex PCR. The sample lists some 22,000 clones; about 90% were seen once. This clonotype originated in a female donor with multiple sclerosis, enrolled in a pregnancy study. Specimen: CD8+ T cells from peripheral blood mononuclear cells, collected after pregnancy. The chain recombines TRBV27 with TRBJ2-7, with D hard to call. Here the CDR3 reads CASTNGYEQYF. Here the CDR3 DNA reads TGTGCCAGCACCAACGGCTACGAGCAGTACTTC.